Below are 7 T cell receptor beta chains sequenced from a single sample in a study of shared T cell receptors in the human thymus. The method was immunoSEQ multiplex PCR; TCRdb's version includes in-frame clones alone and lacks a portion of them. Of hundreds of thousands of clones in the sample, about 87% were seen once. These data also formed part of another study, on human thymus T cells.

Sequenced sample: thymocytes. These receptors were taken from a boy in the first two years of life with a congenital heart defect.

This sequence joins TRBV7-6 and TRBJ1-5; 8 nucleotides agree with TRBD1. J gave up 4 bases and V 5 bases, and 13 bases lay outside the gene matches. This CDR3 has 17 amino acids. Looked up from germline, CDR1 is SGHVS and CDR2 is FNYEAQ. CDR3 in DNA: TGTGCCAGCAGCCAAACTCCCGACAGGGGAAAAAATCAGCCCCAGCATTTT. Translating gives CASSQTPDRGKNQPQHF.

This chain connects TRBV14 to TRBJ2-5; TRBD2 is a possible D gene (5 bases). The CDR3 runs 15 residues. Trimming removed 0 bases at V and 5 bases at J, with 13 bases between. CDR1 and CDR2 from the germline V gene are SGHDN and FVKESK. The CDR3 nucleotides read TGTGCCAGCAGCCAAGAACGTGAGAGGGTCGAGACCCAGTACTTC. It encodes CASSQERERVETQYF.

CDR3 in amino acids: CASSLAGELGYEQYF. The CDR3 DNA follows: TGTGCCAGCAGTCTAGCGGGAGAGCTCGGGTACGAGCAGTACTTC. The chain employs TRBV6-5 and TRBJ2-7; 10 bases agree with TRBD2. Looked up from germline, CDR1 is MNHEY and CDR2 is SVGAGI. The V segment lost 5 bases and the J segment 4 bases; nucleotides outside the gene matches: 8. The CDR3 contains 15 residues.

This clone was found a few times. CDR3 sequence: CASRWRQRNEKLFF. In DNA, the CDR3 is TGTGCCAGCCGCTGGCGTCAGCGTAATGAAAAACTGTTTTTT. J is TRBJ1-4 and V is TRBV28; unclear D gene. The CDR3 sequence is 14 residues long. Germline assignment: CDR1 MDHEN and CDR2 SYDVKM. V lost 8 bases and J lost 4, with 14 bases in between.

The CDR3 nucleotides are TGCGCCAGCAGCTTAGAAGGGGAATTGGACACCGGGGAGCTGTTTTTT. It encodes CASSLEGELDTGELFF. This chain joins TRBV5-1 and TRBJ2-2, with D possibly TRBD1 on 5 matching bases. Germline values: CDR1 SGHRS, CDR2 YFSETQ. V dropped 2 bases and J dropped 3 bases, with 14 bases sitting between them. The CDR3 totals 16 residues.

The chain has TRBV2 and TRBJ2-2, with TRBD1 matching 7 bases. This CDR3 contains 17 residues. V was clipped by 5 bases and J by 1 base; unmatched bases: 10. Germline V gene lookup returns CDR1 SNHLY and CDR2 FYNNEI. The CDR3 region has the DNA TGTGCCAGCAGTTTTCCTTTGTACAGGGGGAACACCGGGGAGCTGTTTTTT. This gives the protein CASSFPLYRGNTGELFF.

V usage is TRBV29-1 and J usage is TRBJ2-5; the D is unclear. The CDR3 is made up of 13 amino acids. CDR1 and CDR2 from the germline V gene are SQVTM and ANQGSEA. V lost 3 bases, J lost 5 bases, and 13 bases lay in between. As DNA, the CDR3 is TGCAGCGTTGACCCCAGAGGTCCCGAGACCCAGTACTTC. Its protein is CSVDPRGPETQYF.